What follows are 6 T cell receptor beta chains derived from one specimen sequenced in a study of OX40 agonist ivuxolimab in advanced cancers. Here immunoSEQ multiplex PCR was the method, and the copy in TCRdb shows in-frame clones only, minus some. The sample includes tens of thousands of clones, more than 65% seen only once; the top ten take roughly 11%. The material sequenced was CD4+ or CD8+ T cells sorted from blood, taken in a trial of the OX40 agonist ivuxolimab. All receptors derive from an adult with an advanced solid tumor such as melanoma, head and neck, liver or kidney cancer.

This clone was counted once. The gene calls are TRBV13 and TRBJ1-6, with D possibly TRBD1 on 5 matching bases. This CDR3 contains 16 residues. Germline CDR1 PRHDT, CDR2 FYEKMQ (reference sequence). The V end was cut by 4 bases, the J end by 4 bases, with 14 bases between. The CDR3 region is CASSSLLEGYNSPLHF. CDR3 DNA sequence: TGTGCCAGCAGCTCCCTCTTGGAGGGGTATAATTCACCCCTCCACTTT.

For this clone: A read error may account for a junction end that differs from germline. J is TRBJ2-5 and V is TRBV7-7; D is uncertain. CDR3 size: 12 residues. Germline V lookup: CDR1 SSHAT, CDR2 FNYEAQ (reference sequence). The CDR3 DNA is TGTGCTAGCAGCGACGGACGGGAGACCCAGTACTTC. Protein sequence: CASSDGRETQYF.

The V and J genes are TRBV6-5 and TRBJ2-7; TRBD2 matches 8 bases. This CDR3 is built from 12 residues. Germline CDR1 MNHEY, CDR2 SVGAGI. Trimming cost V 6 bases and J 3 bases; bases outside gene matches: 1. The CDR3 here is CASSGGDYEQYF. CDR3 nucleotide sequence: TGTGCCAGCAGCGGGGGGGACTACGAGCAGTACTTC.

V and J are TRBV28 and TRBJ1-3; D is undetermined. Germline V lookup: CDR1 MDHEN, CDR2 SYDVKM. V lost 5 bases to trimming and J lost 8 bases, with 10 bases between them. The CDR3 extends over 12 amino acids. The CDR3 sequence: CASSRREDTIYF. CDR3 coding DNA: TGTGCCAGCAGTCGTAGAGAGGACACCATATATTTT. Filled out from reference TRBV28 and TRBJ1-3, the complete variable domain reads DVKVTQSSRYLVKRTGEKVFLECVQDMDHENMFWYRQDPGLGLRLIYFSYDVKMKEKGDIPEGYSVSREKKERFSLILESASTNQTSMYLCASSRREDTIYFGEGSWLTVV.

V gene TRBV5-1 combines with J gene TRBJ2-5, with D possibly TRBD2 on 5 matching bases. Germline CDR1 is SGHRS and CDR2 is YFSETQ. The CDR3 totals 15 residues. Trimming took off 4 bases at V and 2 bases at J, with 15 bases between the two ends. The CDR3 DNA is TGCGCCAGCAGCGCTATACGGGATCCTCAAGAGACCCAGTACTTC. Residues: CASSAIRDPQETQYF.

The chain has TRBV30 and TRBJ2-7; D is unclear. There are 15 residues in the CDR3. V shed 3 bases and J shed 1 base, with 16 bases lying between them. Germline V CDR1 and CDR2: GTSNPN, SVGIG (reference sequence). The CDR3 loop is CAWSRPGSVSYEQYF. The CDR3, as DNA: TGTGCCTGGAGCCGACCGGGCTCCGTGTCCTACGAGCAGTACTTC.